This T cell receptor beta chain came from a study of T cells in Graves' hyperthyroidism and ophthalmopathy (dated 2019 in TCRdb). For context, the study as a whole: To identify distinguishing TCR V-J signatures, a discovery cohort of around 100 patients was used, comprising fewer than 45 with Graves' ophthalmopathy and around 60 with stable Graves' hyperthyroidism. Prospective prediction of ophthalmopathy was tested in an independent validation cohort consisting of roughly 19 hyperthyroidism patients and 15 or so patients who later progressed to ophthalmopathy. The 85 to 100 discovery patients were divided at random into training and test sets in a 7:3 ratio. The study also compared thyroid tissue and blood T-cell repertoires from roughly 6 Graves' hyperthyroidism patients. Following sampling, methimazole starting at 30 mg daily was given to hyperthyroidism patients, and high-dose intravenous methylprednisolone was given to ophthalmopathy patients. According to the paper, TCR Vbeta CDR3 sequencing was carried out on 135 peripheral blood samples, which came from 40 to 45 ophthalmopathy, some 73 hyperthyroidism and 17 progressor patients. Overall results and qualifications from the work: No statistical method was used to fix the sample size in advance, and group allocation was not hidden from the investigators. In cross-validation, a model built on a 13 V-J signature told ophthalmopathy apart from stable hyperthyroidism with approximately 90% sensitivity and around 83% specificity, and in testing the same model reached 80%/75%. Most expanded thyroid clonotypes (frequency above 0.001) were also detected in blood, a finding suggesting that blood repertoires may reflect thyroid immune responses. During validation, the model predicted progression to ophthalmopathy a median of approximately six months ahead of onset, with 60% to 71% sensitivity and 72% to 85% specificity.

With regard to this clonotype: Its antigen is unknown. No base quality information exists; no much larger clone differs at one position.

Stable Graves' hyperthyroidism was defined as no progression to ophthalmopathy during 18 months of follow-up. Hyperthyroidism patients were newly diagnosed, with disease duration under 2 months, and aged 18 to 65 years. Patients with uncontrolled infections, other autoimmune diseases, pregnancy or lactation were excluded. Diagnoses relied on clinical symptoms, serum thyroxine and TRAb, thyroid ultrasound and orbital computed tomography. Trizol reagent was used to extract total RNA, and RNA quality was then checked on an Agilent 2100 Bioanalyzer. The TCR beta CDR3 regions were amplified from RNA transcripts. A first-round RT-PCR of the TCR CDR3 used the HTBI primer set with the Qiagen OneStep RT-PCR kit. The libraries were constructed in a second round of multiplex PCR and then size-selected and purified. Paired-end sequencing of the libraries was performed with 100 bp reads on an Illumina HiSeq2000. Concerning the study's data processing: SOAPnuke was used to process the raw data, throwing out any read that contained adapters or uncalled bases, had a mean Phred below 15, or lacked an exact constant-primer or identifier match. COPE v1.2.5 was used to merge the high-quality paired reads, and each unique nucleotide sequence was defined as a clonotype. MiTCR v1.1 was used to align clonotypes to the IMGT TRBV, TRBD and TRBJ reference segments. Only V-J combinations with frequency above 0.0001, covering 99% to 99.2% of repertoires, were analysed. The TCS score was defined as the ratio of F50 (clonal expansion) to E x V (chaos), calculated using BLOSUM62-based TCRdist between CDR3 peptides within each V-J. Welch's t-statistics and random forest reduced 514 V-J features to under 15, which were used in a naive Bayes classifier (R e1071). The Morisita-Horn index was used to measure how similar the thyroid and blood repertoires were. TCRdb passed the public sequencing reads through fastp at Q25 and MiXCR, retaining productive beta sequences. Each CDR3 protein gets just one entry, which takes the most common genes and DNA from the rows behind it. The authors' filters were not applied to this entry. Counted in this sample were more than 40,000 distinct CDR3 sequences; around 45% of them appeared once. The ten largest clones represent roughly 32% of the sample.

The CDR3 goes from the cysteine to the phenylalanine over 13 residues. The only DNA kept is the CDR3, 39 bases in frame from the first base. V gives up 4 bases and J gives up 3 bases, and the segment between their germline ends measures 10 bases. CDR1 is given as SGHAT and CDR2 as FQNNGV, both from the germline V gene. The chain is encoded by TRBV11-2 joined to TRBJ2-7; matching of 6 bases hints at TRBD1 as the D gene. Sequencing was performed on peripheral blood or thyroid tissue (not recorded which). This receptor was identified in a woman in her 50s with Graves' hyperthyroidism. The DNA sequence is TGTGCCAGCAGCTCCCGGGACATCTACGAGCAGTACTTC. Its protein reads: CASSSRDIYEQYF.